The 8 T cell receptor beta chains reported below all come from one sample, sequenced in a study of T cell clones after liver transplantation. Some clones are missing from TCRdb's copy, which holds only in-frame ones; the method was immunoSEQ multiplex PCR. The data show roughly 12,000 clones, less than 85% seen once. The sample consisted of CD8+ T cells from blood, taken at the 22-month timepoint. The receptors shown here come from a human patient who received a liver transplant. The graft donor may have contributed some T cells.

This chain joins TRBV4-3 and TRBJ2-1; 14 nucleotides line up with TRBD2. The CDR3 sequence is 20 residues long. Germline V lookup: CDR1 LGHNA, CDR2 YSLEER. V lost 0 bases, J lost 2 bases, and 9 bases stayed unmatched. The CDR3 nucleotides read TGCGCCAGCAGCCAAGATCGTTCGGGACTAGCGGGAGTGGCCTACAATGAGCAGTTCTTC. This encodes CASSQDRSGLAGVAYNEQFF.

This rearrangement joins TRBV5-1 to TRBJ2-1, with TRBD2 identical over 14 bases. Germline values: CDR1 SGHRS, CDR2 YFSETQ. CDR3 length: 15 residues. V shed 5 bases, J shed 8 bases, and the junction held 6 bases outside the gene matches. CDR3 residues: CASRGTSGGYHEQFF. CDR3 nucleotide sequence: TGCGCCAGCAGAGGGACTAGCGGGGGATACCATGAGCAGTTCTTC.

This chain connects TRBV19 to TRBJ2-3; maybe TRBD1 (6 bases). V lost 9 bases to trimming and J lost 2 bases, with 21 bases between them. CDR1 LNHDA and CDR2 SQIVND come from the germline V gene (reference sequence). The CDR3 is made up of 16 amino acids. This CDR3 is CASCDGRGPHTDTQYF. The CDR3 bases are TGTGCCAGCTGCGACGGCAGGGGCCCTCACACAGATACGCAGTATTTT.

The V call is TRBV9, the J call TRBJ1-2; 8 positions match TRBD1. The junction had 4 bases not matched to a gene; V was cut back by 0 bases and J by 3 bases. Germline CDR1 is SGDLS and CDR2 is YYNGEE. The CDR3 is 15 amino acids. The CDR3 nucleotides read TGTGCCAGCAGCGTAGGGACAGGGTTCGACTATGGCTACACCTTC. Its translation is CASSVGTGFDYGYTF.

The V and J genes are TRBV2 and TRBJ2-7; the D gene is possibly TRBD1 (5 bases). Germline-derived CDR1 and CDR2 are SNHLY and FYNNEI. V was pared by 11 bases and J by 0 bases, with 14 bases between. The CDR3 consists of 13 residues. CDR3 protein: CAVTTADSYEQYF. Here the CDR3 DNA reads TGTGCCGTAACGACAGCTGACTCCTACGAGCAGTACTTC.

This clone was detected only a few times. CDR3 protein: CASSPTGVLYGYTF. DNA for the CDR3: TGTGCCAGCAGTCCCACAGGGGTCCTCTATGGCTACACCTTC. The chain employs TRBV27 and TRBJ1-2; 7 nucleotides match TRBD1. The CDR3 is made up of 14 amino acids. Germline V gene lookup returns CDR1 MNHEY and CDR2 SMNVEV (reference sequence). V was clipped by 5 bases and J by 4 bases; unmatched bases: 7.

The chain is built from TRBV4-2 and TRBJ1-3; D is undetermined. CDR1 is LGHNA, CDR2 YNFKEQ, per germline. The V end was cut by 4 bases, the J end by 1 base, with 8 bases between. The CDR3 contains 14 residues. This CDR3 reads CASSPTESGNTIYF. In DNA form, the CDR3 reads TGTGCCAGCAGCCCCACGGAGTCTGGAAACACCATATATTTT.

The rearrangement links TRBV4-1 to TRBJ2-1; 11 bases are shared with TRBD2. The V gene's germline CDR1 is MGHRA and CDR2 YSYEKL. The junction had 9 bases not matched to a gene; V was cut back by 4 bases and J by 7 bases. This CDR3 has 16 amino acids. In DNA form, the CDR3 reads TGCGCCAGCAGCCTAATAGCGGGAGGGCCTATGAATGAGCAGTTCTTC. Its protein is CASSLIAGGPMNEQFF.